This TCR beta chain was recorded in a study of T cells in Graves' hyperthyroidism and ophthalmopathy. TCR beta CDR3 regions were amplified from RNA. Using the HTBI primer set, a first-round RT-PCR was run on the TCR CDR3. One entry per CDR3 protein results from TCRdb running MiXCR on the multiplex PCR reads. The sample records hundreds of thousands of distinct CDR3 sequences, approximately 20% being singletons. This CDR3 has 17 amino acids. The germline gives CDR1 SEHNR, CDR2 FQNEAQ (reference sequence). The V end was cut by 1 base, the J end by 0 bases, with 12 bases between. The study, taken as a whole, reports: Ophthalmopathy and stable hyperthyroidism were separated by a 13 V-J model.

In this sample, this clonotype turned up a few times. Its cognate antigen is unknown. The source material was blood. The clonotype comes from a man aged 30 to 45 with Graves' ophthalmopathy. V and J are TRBV7-9 and TRBJ2-2, with a possible D match to TRBD2 (5 bases). The CDR3 DNA reads TGTGCCAGCAGCTTAGGAGCGGTAGGAGCGAACACCGGGGAGCTGTTTTTT. This translates into CASSLGAVGANTGELFF.